Listed below are T cell receptor beta chains from one sample, sequenced in a study of blood T cell repertoires in COVID-19. Sequenced by immunoSEQ multiplex PCR; TCRdb stores in-frame clones only, minus some. Here the sample spans more than 85,000 clones, 60% to 80% being singletons. The source material was peripheral blood. The receptors originated from a woman in her forties or fifties with acute or convalescent COVID-19. The CDR3 runs from the conserved cysteine through the conserved F or W. Fields, in order: V gene, J gene, CDR3 length, CDR3 protein.

TRBV7-8	TRBJ1-2	15	CASSLVATANYGYTF
TRBV3-1/TRBV3-2	TRBJ1-1	13	CASSQGRGEEAFF
TRBV5-4	TRBJ2-5	14	CASREQGPQETQYF
TRBV7-2	TRBJ2-7	15	CASSSQSGTNYEQYF
TRBV10-3	TRBJ1-4	17	CAISRGTGLSKGEKLFF
TRBV9	TRBJ2-3	18	CASSVTLPGLGPLDTQYF
TRBV11-2	TRBJ2-2	17	CASSLGGDGKNTGELFF
TRBV4-3	TRBJ1-2	12	CASSQSSGSYTF
TRBV5-1	TRBJ1-1	13	CASRMDMGTEAFF
TRBV4-2	TRBJ2-7	18	CASSQEPPMRGKSYEQYF
TRBV5-1	TRBJ2-7	12	CASSLQGHEQYF
TRBV28	TRBJ1-2	14	CASTRLDSLGGYTF
TRBV19	TRBJ1-1	14	CASSIQGLNTEAFF
TRBV3-1/TRBV3-2	TRBJ2-3	17	CASSQGAGGRNPDTQYF
TRBV27	TRBJ2-4	14	CASSLDRGKNIQYF
TRBV6-1	TRBJ2-6	18	CASSDVDRVKSGANVLTF
TRBV27	TRBJ1-2	14	CASRILGQNYGYTF
TRBV2	TRBJ1-1	14	CASSEHSLNTEAFF
TRBV19	TRBJ2-7	15	CASSMVGTASYEQYF
TRBV30	TRBJ1-1	11	CAWNTGWGAFF
TRBV6-5	TRBJ1-5	13	CASSYGRNQPQHF
TRBV5-1	TRBJ2-3	14	CASSLVGARDTQYF
TRBV27	TRBJ2-3	15	CASSLTSGSTDTQYF
TRBV3-1/TRBV3-2	TRBJ1-4	15	CASSFDRGYNEKLFF
TRBV6-5	TRBJ2-6	15	CASSMTSSGANVLTF
TRBV13	TRBJ1-1	15	CASSSTQGRVLEAFF
TRBV3-1/TRBV3-2	TRBJ2-5	15	CASSHRGLGKETQYF
TRBV12-3/TRBV12-4	TRBJ2-7	13	CASSLDTVYEQYF
TRBV7-9	TRBJ1-6	15	CASSTGQGNNSPLHF
TRBV12-3/TRBV12-4	TRBJ1-3	12	CASSWTENTIYF
TRBV6-5	TRBJ1-2	13	CASRQQVNYGYTF
TRBV6-1	TRBJ2-7	21	CASSEIFVGQGGRTSRYEQYF
TRBV24-1	TRBJ1-2	13	CATSGVQGYGYTF
TRBV19	TRBJ1-1	14	CASSPREGGTEAFF
TRBV7-2	TRBJ1-5	15	CASSLEGQGNQPQHF
TRBV7-3	TRBJ1-6	13	CASGQGDNSPLHF
TRBV18	TRBJ2-5	15	CASSTRTGGLETQYF
TRBV6-5	TRBJ1-5	14	CASSATGGNQPQHF
TRBV5-6	TRBJ1-5	13	CASSSSGDQPQHF
TRBV19	TRBJ1-1	14	CASSMGAWNTEAFF
TRBV7-9	TRBJ2-3	18	CASSLPSGEHTSTDTQYF
TRBV7-9	TRBJ2-1	15	CASSKSGGWYNEQFF
TRBV7-2	TRBJ1-4	15	CASSLRSRVNEKLFF
TRBV6-5	TRBJ1-2	15	CASSYTGQRDYGYTF
TRBV2	TRBJ1-1	13	CASKGDRGTEAFF
TRBV5-1	TRBJ2-3	16	CASSSGVDPSTDTQYF
TRBV9	TRBJ2-7	14	CASSVAGTDYEQYF
TRBV28	TRBJ1-5	14	CASSLEGAAQPQHF
TRBV10-3	TRBJ2-1	16	CAISESLERPYNEQFF
TRBV9	TRBJ1-5	15	CASSATGGRNQPQHF
TRBV5-1	TRBJ2-1	16	CASSLEPRGGAGEQFF
TRBV19	TRBJ2-3	17	CASSIQLAGGPTDTQYF
TRBV6-1	TRBJ2-7	13	CASSEGTRQKQYF